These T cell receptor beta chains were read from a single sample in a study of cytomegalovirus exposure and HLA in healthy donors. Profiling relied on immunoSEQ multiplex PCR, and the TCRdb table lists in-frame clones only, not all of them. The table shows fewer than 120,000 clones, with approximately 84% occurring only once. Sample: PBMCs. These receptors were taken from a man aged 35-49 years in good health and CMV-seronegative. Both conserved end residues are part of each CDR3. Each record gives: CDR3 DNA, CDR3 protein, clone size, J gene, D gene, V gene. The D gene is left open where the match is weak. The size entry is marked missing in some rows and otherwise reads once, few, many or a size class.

cdr3_nt: TGTGCCAGCAGTTACGCTGCGGGGGCTACTTACGAGCAGTACTTC; cdr3_aa: CASSYAAGATYEQYF; clone_size: .; j_call: TRBJ2-7; d_call: .; v_call: TRBV6-5
cdr3_nt: TGTGCCAGCAGGACAGGGGCCCTCAGTGATACGCAGTATTTT; cdr3_aa: CASRTGALSDTQYF; clone_size: .; j_call: TRBJ2-3; d_call: TRBD1; v_call: TRBV6-5
cdr3_nt: TGTGCCAGCAGTGTCAGGGATAGTTCACCCCTCCACTTT; cdr3_aa: CASSVRDSSPLHF; clone_size: .; j_call: TRBJ1-6; d_call: .; v_call: TRBV25-1
cdr3_nt: TGTGCCAGTAGTCCGGGGACAGGGGGCGGTAGGCAGCCCCAGCATTTT; cdr3_aa: CASSPGTGGGRQPQHF; clone_size: once; j_call: TRBJ1-5; d_call: TRBD1; v_call: TRBV19
cdr3_nt: TGTGCCAGCAGCTTGGATCGATGGGCCACCACTGAAGCTTTCTTT; cdr3_aa: CASSLDRWATTEAFF; clone_size: .; j_call: TRBJ1-1; d_call: .; v_call: TRBV5-6
cdr3_nt: TGTGCCATCAGCCAGGGACAGTTGAACACTGAAGCTTTCTTT; cdr3_aa: CAISQGQLNTEAFF; clone_size: .; j_call: TRBJ1-1; d_call: TRBD1; v_call: TRBV10-3
cdr3_nt: TGTGCCAGCAGTGCGGGGGGGACAGGGGGTGGTGGCTACACCTTC; cdr3_aa: CASSAGGTGGGGYTF; clone_size: once; j_call: TRBJ1-2; d_call: TRBD1; v_call: TRBV28
cdr3_nt: TGTGCCAGCAGCCTCGGGAATGAAAAACTGTTTTTT; cdr3_aa: CASSLGNEKLFF; clone_size: once; j_call: TRBJ1-4; d_call: .; v_call: TRBV7-9
cdr3_nt: TGTGCCAGCAGCTTTGGAAAAGGGGGCGATGCTTTCTTT; cdr3_aa: CASSFGKGGDAFF; clone_size: .; j_call: TRBJ1-1; d_call: TRBD1; v_call: TRBV7-6
cdr3_nt: TGTGCCAGCAGTGTTGACAGGGTTATTGGTGAGCAGTTCTTC; cdr3_aa: CASSVDRVIGEQFF; clone_size: .; j_call: TRBJ2-1; d_call: TRBD1; v_call: TRBV25-1
cdr3_nt: TGTGCCAGCAGCTTATGGGACGGGACTGCCCAGCATTTT; cdr3_aa: CASSLWDGTAQHF; clone_size: few; j_call: TRBJ1-5; d_call: .; v_call: TRBV7-2
cdr3_nt: TGTGCCAGCAGCTTGGGGACAGGGCGACAGTTTTTT; cdr3_aa: CASSLGTGRQFF; clone_size: few; j_call: TRBJ1-4; d_call: TRBD1; v_call: TRBV5-6
cdr3_nt: TGTGCCAGTTCCTCTAGCGGGGGCCGGACCGGGGAGCTGTTTTTT; cdr3_aa: CASSSSGGRTGELFF; clone_size: once; j_call: TRBJ2-2; d_call: TRBD2; v_call: TRBV19
cdr3_nt: TGTGCCAGCGCCATCGCAGGTCAGCAGGTGTGTCAGTACTTC; cdr3_aa: CASAIAGQQVCQYF; clone_size: .; j_call: TRBJ2-4; d_call: .; v_call: TRBV6-6
cdr3_nt: TGCGCCAGCAGCTTGGTACCGGGAACCAACACCGGGGAGCTGTTTTTT; cdr3_aa: CASSLVPGTNTGELFF; clone_size: .; j_call: TRBJ2-2; d_call: .; v_call: TRBV5-1
cdr3_nt: TGTGCCAGTAGTATAGGTAGGGGGGGGCCCTCCTACAATGAGCAGTTCTTC; cdr3_aa: CASSIGRGGPSYNEQFF; clone_size: .; j_call: TRBJ2-1; d_call: .; v_call: TRBV19
cdr3_nt: TGTGCCAGCAGCTTCCAGGGTCTCACAGATACGCAGTATTTT; cdr3_aa: CASSFQGLTDTQYF; clone_size: .; j_call: TRBJ2-3; d_call: .; v_call: TRBV5-5
cdr3_nt: TGCAGCTCGGCGGGGCCTAATGGCTACACCTTC; cdr3_aa: CSSAGPNGYTF; clone_size: .; j_call: TRBJ1-2; d_call: .; v_call: TRBV29-1
cdr3_nt: TGTGCCCTCACGTGGCCAGCGAGGAAAAACATTCAGTACTTC; cdr3_aa: CALTWPARKNIQYF; clone_size: .; j_call: TRBJ2-4; d_call: .; v_call: TRBV30
cdr3_nt: TGTGCCAGCATCTGGACAGGTGGGAACACTGAAGCTTTCTTT; cdr3_aa: CASIWTGGNTEAFF; clone_size: .; j_call: TRBJ1-1; d_call: TRBD1; v_call: TRBV6-1
cdr3_nt: TGTGCCAGCACCAAAAGGACAGTTAAAGAAAAACTGTTTTTT; cdr3_aa: CASTKRTVKEKLFF; clone_size: .; j_call: TRBJ1-4; d_call: .; v_call: TRBV27
cdr3_nt: TGTGCCAGTGGGGGTAGCGGGGGCCGTTCCTCTGGAAACACCATATATTTT; cdr3_aa: CASGGSGGRSSGNTIYF; clone_size: .; j_call: TRBJ1-3; d_call: .; v_call: TRBV28
cdr3_nt: TGTGCCAGCAGTAATGACAGGGTGAATCAGCCCCAGCATTTT; cdr3_aa: CASSNDRVNQPQHF; clone_size: .; j_call: TRBJ1-5; d_call: TRBD1; v_call: TRBV6-5
cdr3_nt: TGTGCCAGTAGTATGGAGGGGACAGATACGCAGTATTTT; cdr3_aa: CASSMEGTDTQYF; clone_size: .; j_call: TRBJ2-3; d_call: .; v_call: TRBV19
cdr3_nt: TGCGCCAGCAGCCAAGAACCGGGACAGGGGGCAGATACGCAGTATTTT; cdr3_aa: CASSQEPGQGADTQYF; clone_size: .; j_call: TRBJ2-3; d_call: TRBD1; v_call: TRBV4-3
cdr3_nt: TGTGCCACCAGCAGATCAGACACCGACTATGGCTACACCTTC; cdr3_aa: CATSRSDTDYGYTF; clone_size: .; j_call: TRBJ1-2; d_call: .; v_call: TRBV15
cdr3_nt: TGCGCCAGCGCTGGGGGAGGAGTGAGCACTGAAGCTTTCTTT; cdr3_aa: CASAGGGVSTEAFF; clone_size: .; j_call: TRBJ1-1; d_call: .; v_call: TRBV23-1
cdr3_nt: TGTGCCAGCAGCCCCCACGGGAACACTGAAGCTTTCTTT; cdr3_aa: CASSPHGNTEAFF; clone_size: .; j_call: TRBJ1-1; d_call: .; v_call: TRBV28
cdr3_nt: TGTGCCAGCATTCCCACAGGTTCCTACGAGCAGTACTTC; cdr3_aa: CASIPTGSYEQYF; clone_size: few; j_call: TRBJ2-7; d_call: .; v_call: TRBV6-6
cdr3_nt: TGCAGCGTTGCGGGACAGGGGAGTGGCTACACCTTC; cdr3_aa: CSVAGQGSGYTF; clone_size: once; j_call: TRBJ1-2; d_call: TRBD1; v_call: TRBV29-1
cdr3_nt: TGTGCCATCAGTGAGTCGTCCAGGAACACTGAAGCTTTCTTT; cdr3_aa: CAISESSRNTEAFF; clone_size: .; j_call: TRBJ1-1; d_call: .; v_call: TRBV10-3